The 18 T cell receptor beta chains below were found in one sample sequenced in a study of Ad26.COV2.S vaccination and SARS-CoV-2 variants. As to treatment: 19 received Ad26.COV2.S at low or high dose, single or two shots; a few received placebo; per-sample allocation not given. After the first vaccine or placebo injection, samples were drawn on day 63. TCRdb keeps only in-frame clones here, not all; method: immunoSEQ multiplex PCR. The data contain approximately 480,000 clones, 87% of them singletons. The sequenced sample was peripheral blood, obtained in a trial of Ad26.COV2.S vaccine versus placebo. The receptors shown here come from a person aged 18-65 years who received the Ad26.COV2.S COVID-19 vaccine or a placebo.

This clone was seen a few times. This rearrangement joins TRBV10-2 to TRBJ1-5; D is perhaps TRBD1 (5 bases). CDR1 and CDR2 from the germline V gene are WSHSY and SAAADI. The CDR3 sequence is 11 residues long. Trimming left V 4 bases short and J 11 bases short, with 9 bases between. CDR3: CASSVGGTQHF. The CDR3 coding sequence is TGCGCCAGCAGTGTTGGGGGAACCCAGCATTTT.

Only one count was recorded for this clone. The chain employs TRBV28 and TRBJ2-2; TRBD2 matches at 7 bases. CDR1 and CDR2 (germline): MDHEN, SYDVKM. The CDR3 sequence is 17 residues long. With 3 bases clipped from V and 1 base from J, the junction kept 8 bases outside the gene matches. CDR3 sequence (DNA): TGTGCCAGCAGTTTGAGTCTAGCGGAGAGGAACACCGGGGAGCTGTTTTTT. It codes for CASSLSLAERNTGELFF.

The chain employs TRBV7-6 and TRBJ2-2; tentatively, D is TRBD2 (6 bases). The ends were cut back, 2 bases at V and 2 bases at J, with 15 bases in the middle. The CDR3 spans 17 residues. Germline assignment: CDR1 SGHVS and CDR2 FNYEAQ. The CDR3: CASSLYPRTTNTGELFF. The CDR3 coding sequence is TGTGCCAGCAGCTTATACCCTCGGACTACTAACACCGGGGAGCTGTTTTTT.

The V call is TRBV20-1, the J call TRBJ1-2; a possible D gene is TRBD1 (5 bases). Germline V gene sequence: CDR1 DFQATT, CDR2 SNEGSKA (reference sequence). V lost 3 bases and J lost 6, with 5 bases in between. The CDR3 is made up of 10 amino acids. The CDR3 here is CSARDNGYTF. The CDR3 DNA reads as TGCAGTGCTAGGGACAATGGCTACACCTTC.

The chain couples TRBV19 to TRBJ2-7, with 8 bases aligning to TRBD2. CDR3 length equals 13 residues. Unmatched junction bases numbered 4, after V lost 6 bases and J lost 3 bases. CDR1 and CDR2 from the germline V gene are LNHDA and SQIVND (reference sequence). CDR3 sequence reads: CASSLGTSYEQYF. The CDR3 nucleotides are TGTGCCAGTAGCCTCGGGACTAGCTACGAGCAGTACTTC.

The chain uses TRBV5-1 and TRBJ2-1, with a possible D match to TRBD2 (8 bases). There are 14 residues in the CDR3. Germline V gene data show CDR1 as SGHRS and CDR2 as YFSETQ. Between the trimmed V and J ends, which lost 5 bases and 4 bases, there was a span of 13 bases. Here the CDR3 DNA reads TGCGCCAGCAGTTTAGCGGGACAGTACAATGAGCAGTTCTTC. This codes for CASSLAGQYNEQFF.

This sequence joins TRBV6-4 and TRBJ2-1; no reliable D call. The ends were cut back, 6 bases at V and 9 bases at J, with 12 bases in the middle. From germline, CDR1 is MRHNA and CDR2 SNTAGT. The CDR3 is 12 amino acids. The CDR3 bases are TGTGCCAGCAGCCAGAATTTCGGTGAGCAGTTCTTC. This encodes CASSQNFGEQFF.

The chain employs TRBV13 and TRBJ2-3, with 14 nucleotides matching TRBD2. CDR1 is PRHDT, CDR2 FYEKMQ, per germline (reference sequence). The V and J ends lost 2 bases and 2 bases, in that order; junction bases with no gene match: 15. The CDR3 totals 21 residues. CDR3 sequence reads: CASSLRERTSGRPTFTDTQYF. CDR3 DNA sequence: TGTGCCAGCAGCTTAAGAGAACGGACTAGCGGGAGGCCTACTTTCACAGATACGCAGTATTTT.

The chain joins TRBV5-1 to TRBJ2-5, with 15 nucleotides matching TRBD2. The CDR3 sequence is 18 residues long. The J segment lost 2 bases and the V segment lost 4 bases, leaving 9 bases of the junction unmatched. Germline values: CDR1 SGHRS, CDR2 YFSETQ. CDR3 bases: TGCGCCAGCAGCCTCGGACTAGCGGGAGGGCCGGGACAAGAGACCCAGTACTTC. It translates to CASSLGLAGGPGQETQYF.

Remarks on this clone: Other nucleotide sequences in the sample specify the same CDR3. The gene calls are TRBV29-1 and TRBJ2-5; D gene unclear. The CDR3 is 10 amino acids. Trimming left V 6 bases short and J 5 bases short, with 7 bases between. Germline V lookup: CDR1 SQVTM, CDR2 ANQGSEA. In DNA, the CDR3 is TGCAGCGTGGGCGGTGAGACCCAGTACTTC. As protein: CSVGGETQYF.

The rearrangement links TRBV5-1 to TRBJ1-1; D remains ambiguous. Between the trimmed V and J ends, which lost 2 bases and 1 base, there was a span of 6 bases. The CDR3 consists of 13 residues. CDR1 and CDR2 (germline): SGHRS, YFSETQ. The CDR3 loop is CASSFNRNTEAFF. The CDR3 nucleotides read TGCGCCAGCAGCTTCAACAGGAACACTGAAGCTTTCTTT.

The chain has TRBV5-1 and TRBJ2-5, with a weak D call TRBD1 (5 bases). The CDR3 runs to 14 residues. Trimming took off 4 bases at V and 4 bases at J, with 14 bases between the two ends. The germline gives CDR1 SGHRS, CDR2 YFSETQ. The CDR3 protein is CASSMTAQAETQYF. The CDR3 region has the DNA TGCGCCAGCAGCATGACAGCTCAAGCAGAGACCCAGTACTTC.

The chain has TRBV19 and TRBJ1-1; D is uncertain. The CDR3 is 15 amino acids. Germline CDR1 LNHDA, CDR2 SQIVND (reference sequence). V lost 5 bases, J lost 1 base, and 14 bases lay in between. The CDR3 reads CASSPHPVQNTEAFF. The CDR3 DNA reads as TGTGCCAGTAGTCCTCACCCGGTGCAGAACACTGAAGCTTTCTTT. The whole variable domain, filled in from reference TRBV19 and TRBJ1-1, reads DGGITQSPKYLFRKEGQNVTLSCEQNLNHDAMYWYRQDPGQGLRLIYYSQIVNDFQKGDIAEGYSVSREKKESFPLTVTSAQKNPTAFYLCASSPHPVQNTEAFFGQGTRLTVV.

The chain combines TRBV5-6 with TRBJ2-5, with a tentative D call TRBD2 (5 bases). With 4 bases removed from V and 5 bases from J, the gap between germline ends came to 15 bases. The CDR3 sequence is 14 residues long. Germline V gene sequence: CDR1 SGHDT, CDR2 YYEEEE. CDR3 DNA sequence: TGTGCCAGCAGCCAAAGAGGGCTCGGGGAGACCCAGTACTTC. The encoded protein is CASSQRGLGETQYF.

The chain is built from TRBV28 and TRBJ2-3, with D uncertain. Per germline, CDR1 MDHEN and CDR2 SYDVKM. The CDR3 is 12 amino acids. V was pared by 5 bases and J by 2 bases, with 5 bases between. DNA of the CDR3: TGTGCCAGCAGTGTGGACACAGATACGCAGTATTTT. This gives the protein CASSVDTDTQYF. Using reference TRBV28 and TRBJ2-3 for the parts outside the CDR3, the full variable domain is DVKVTQSSRYLVKRTGEKVFLECVQDMDHENMFWYRQDPGLGLRLIYFSYDVKMKEKGDIPEGYSVSREKKERFSLILESASTNQTSMYLCASSVDTDTQYFGPGTRLTVL.

The V gene is TRBV4-1, the J gene TRBJ2-1, with D maybe TRBD2 (7 bases). CDR1 is MGHRA and CDR2 is YSYEKL in the germline V gene. The CDR3 extends over 15 amino acids. V was trimmed by 0 bases and J by 8 bases, leaving 14 bases between them. The CDR3 nucleotides read TGCGCCAGCAGCCAAGATCTCGGGGAGGGGGATGAGCAGTTCTTC. Translating it yields CASSQDLGEGDEQFF.

This clone has a single count. Other nucleotide sequences from this sample produce the same CDR3. This chain joins TRBV19 and TRBJ2-6; perhaps TRBD1 as D (5 bases). V was clipped by 5 bases and J by 0 bases, with 8 bases between them. The germline V gene has CDR1 LNHDA and CDR2 SQIVND (reference sequence). The CDR3 is 15 residues long. CDR3 nucleotide sequence: TGTGCCAGTAGTCCGCAGGGCTCTGGGGCCAACGTCCTGACTTTC. Amino acids: CASSPQGSGANVLTF.

This sequence joins TRBV2 and TRBJ2-4; unclear D gene. The CDR3 has 14 residues. CDR1 SNHLY and CDR2 FYNNEI come from the germline V gene. V was clipped by 4 bases and J by 0 bases, with 7 bases between them. The CDR3 here is CASSVGLAKNIQYF. The CDR3 DNA sequence: TGTGCCAGCAGTGTCGGGTTAGCCAAAAACATTCAGTACTTC.